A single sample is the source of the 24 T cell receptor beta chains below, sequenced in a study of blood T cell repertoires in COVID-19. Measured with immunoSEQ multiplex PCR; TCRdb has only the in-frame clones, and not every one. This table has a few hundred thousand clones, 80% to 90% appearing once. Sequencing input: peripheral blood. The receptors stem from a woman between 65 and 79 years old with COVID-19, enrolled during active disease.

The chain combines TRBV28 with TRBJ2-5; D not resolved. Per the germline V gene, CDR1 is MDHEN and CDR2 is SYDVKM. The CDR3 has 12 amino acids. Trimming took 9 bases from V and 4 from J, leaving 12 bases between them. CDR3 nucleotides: TGTGCCAGTTTGAAATCGGGAGAGACCCAGTACTTC. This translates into CASLKSGETQYF.

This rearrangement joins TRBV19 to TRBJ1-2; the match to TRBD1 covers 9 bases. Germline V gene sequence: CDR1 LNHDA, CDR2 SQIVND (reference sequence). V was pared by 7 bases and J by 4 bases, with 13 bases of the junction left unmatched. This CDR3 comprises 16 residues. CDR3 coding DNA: TGTGCCAGTAAATCGGGACAGGGTTCATCTATCTATGGCTACACCTTC. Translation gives CASKSGQGSSIYGYTF.

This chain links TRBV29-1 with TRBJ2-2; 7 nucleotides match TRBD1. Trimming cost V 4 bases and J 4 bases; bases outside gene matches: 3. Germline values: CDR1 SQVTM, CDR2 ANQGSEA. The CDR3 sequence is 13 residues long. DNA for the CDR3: TGCAGCGTTGGGGGACAGTTCACCGGGGAGCTGTTTTTT. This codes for CSVGGQFTGELFF.

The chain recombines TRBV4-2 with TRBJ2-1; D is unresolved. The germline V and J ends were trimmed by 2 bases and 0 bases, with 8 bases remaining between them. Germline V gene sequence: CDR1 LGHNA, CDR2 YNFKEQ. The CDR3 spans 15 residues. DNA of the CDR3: TGTGCCAGCAGCCAAATAGCTGGCTCCTACAATGAGCAGTTCTTC. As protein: CASSQIAGSYNEQFF.

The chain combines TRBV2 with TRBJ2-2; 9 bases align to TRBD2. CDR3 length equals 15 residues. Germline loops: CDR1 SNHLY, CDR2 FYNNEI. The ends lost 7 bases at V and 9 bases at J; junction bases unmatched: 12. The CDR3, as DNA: TGTGCCAGCATTTTGACTAGCGGAAGCACAAGGGAGCTGTTTTTT. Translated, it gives CASILTSGSTRELFF.

CDR3 nucleotide sequence: TGCGCCAGCAGTCGACGGACAGGGGTGTTCGAGCAGTACTTC. Translation: CASSRRTGVFEQYF. V and J are TRBV23-1 and TRBJ2-7; 9 bases match TRBD1. TRBV23-1 is labeled an ORF, and its function is uncertain. Germline trimming cut 4 bases from V and 6 bases from J; bases unmatched to any gene: 7. This CDR3 has 14 residues.

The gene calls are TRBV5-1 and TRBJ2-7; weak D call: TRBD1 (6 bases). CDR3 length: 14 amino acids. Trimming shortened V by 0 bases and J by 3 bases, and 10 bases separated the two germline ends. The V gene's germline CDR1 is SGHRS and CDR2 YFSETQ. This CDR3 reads CASSLGQGIYEQYF. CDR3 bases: TGCGCCAGCAGCTTGGGCCAGGGGATCTACGAGCAGTACTTC.

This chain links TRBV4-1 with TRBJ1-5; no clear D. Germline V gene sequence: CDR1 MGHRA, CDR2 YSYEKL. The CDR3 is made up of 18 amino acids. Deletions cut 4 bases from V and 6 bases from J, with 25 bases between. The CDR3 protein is CASSRDTTSHESRQPQHF. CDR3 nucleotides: TGCGCCAGCAGCCGCGACACAACAAGTCATGAATCGCGTCAGCCCCAGCATTTT.

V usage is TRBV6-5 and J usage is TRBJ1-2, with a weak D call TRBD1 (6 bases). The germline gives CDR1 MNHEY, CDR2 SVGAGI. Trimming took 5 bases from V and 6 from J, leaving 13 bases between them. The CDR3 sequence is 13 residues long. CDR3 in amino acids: CASSPQGEDGYTF. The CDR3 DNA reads TGTGCCAGCAGTCCACAGGGAGAGGATGGCTACACCTTC.

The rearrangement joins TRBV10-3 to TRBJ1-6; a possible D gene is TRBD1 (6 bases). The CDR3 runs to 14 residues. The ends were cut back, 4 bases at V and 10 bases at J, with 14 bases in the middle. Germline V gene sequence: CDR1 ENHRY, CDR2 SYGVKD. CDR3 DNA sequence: TGTGCCATCAGTGGGGGGCAGGGTATGTCACCCCTCCACTTT. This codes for CAISGGQGMSPLHF.

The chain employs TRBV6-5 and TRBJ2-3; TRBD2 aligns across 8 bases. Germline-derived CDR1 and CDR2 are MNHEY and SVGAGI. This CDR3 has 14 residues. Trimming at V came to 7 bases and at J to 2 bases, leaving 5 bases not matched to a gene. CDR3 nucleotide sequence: TGTGCCAGCAAAGTAGCGGGGTACACAGATACGCAGTATTTT. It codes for CASKVAGYTDTQYF.

CDR3 loop: CASSHDDRDNSPLHF. As DNA, the CDR3 is TGTGCCAGCAGCCACGATGACAGGGATAATTCACCCCTCCACTTT. The V gene is TRBV16, the J gene TRBJ1-6; 7 nucleotides align to TRBD1. The V segment lost 3 bases and the J segment 5 bases; nucleotides outside the gene matches: 4. The CDR3 is made up of 15 amino acids. Germline V gives CDR1 KGHSY, CDR2 FQNENV. Drawing the rest from reference TRBV16 and TRBJ1-6, the complete variable domain is GEEVAQTPKHLVRGEGQKAKLYCAPIKGHSYVFWYQQVLKNEFKFLISFQNENVFDETGMPKERFSAKCLPNSPCSLEIQATKLEDSAVYFCASSHDDRDNSPLHFGNGTRLTVT.

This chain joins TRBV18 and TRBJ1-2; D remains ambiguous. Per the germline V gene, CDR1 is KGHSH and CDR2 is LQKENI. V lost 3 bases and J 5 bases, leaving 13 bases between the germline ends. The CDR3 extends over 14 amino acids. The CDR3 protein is CASSPSPREYGYTF. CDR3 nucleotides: TGTGCCAGCTCACCGAGTCCAAGAGAGTATGGCTACACCTTC.

CDR3 in amino acids: CASRFRMGGGEQYF. CDR3 sequence (DNA): TGCGCCAGCAGATTCCGAATGGGGGGAGGCGAGCAGTACTTC. J is TRBJ2-7 and V is TRBV5-1; D is possibly TRBD2 (6 bases). Germline V gene sequence: CDR1 SGHRS, CDR2 YFSETQ. This CDR3 has 14 residues. V was cut by 5 bases and J by 6 bases, with 18 bases left in between.

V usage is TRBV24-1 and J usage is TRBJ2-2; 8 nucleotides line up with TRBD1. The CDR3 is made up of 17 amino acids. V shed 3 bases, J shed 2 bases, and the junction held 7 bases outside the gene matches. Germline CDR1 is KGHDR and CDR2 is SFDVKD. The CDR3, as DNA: TGTGCCACCAGTGATACCCGGACAGGGCTTAACACCGGGGAGCTGTTTTTT. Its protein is CATSDTRTGLNTGELFF.

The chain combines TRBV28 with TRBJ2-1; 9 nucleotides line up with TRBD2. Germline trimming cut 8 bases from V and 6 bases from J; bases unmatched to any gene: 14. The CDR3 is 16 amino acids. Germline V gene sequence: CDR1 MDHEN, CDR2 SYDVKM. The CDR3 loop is CASSGASGIDSNEQFF. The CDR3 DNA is TGTGCCAGCTCCGGGGCTAGCGGGATAGATAGCAATGAGCAGTTCTTC.

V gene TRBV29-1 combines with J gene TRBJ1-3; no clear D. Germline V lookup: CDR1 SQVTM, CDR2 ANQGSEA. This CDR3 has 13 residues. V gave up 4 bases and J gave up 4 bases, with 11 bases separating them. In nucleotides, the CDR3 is TGCAGCGTTGCGGTCCTTCGCGGAAACACCATATATTTT. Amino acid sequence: CSVAVLRGNTIYF.

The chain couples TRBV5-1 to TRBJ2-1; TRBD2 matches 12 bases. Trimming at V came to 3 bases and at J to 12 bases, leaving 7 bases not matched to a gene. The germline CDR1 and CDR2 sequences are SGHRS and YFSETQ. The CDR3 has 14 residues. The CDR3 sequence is CASSSGLAGLRQFF. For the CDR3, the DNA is TGCGCCAGCAGCTCTGGACTAGCGGGATTGCGGCAGTTCTTC.

CDR3 in amino acids: CASSPSTRGGGTEAFF. The CDR3, as DNA: TGTGCCAGCTCACCAAGTACGAGGGGAGGCGGCACTGAAGCTTTCTTT. V is TRBV18 and J is TRBJ1-1, with D perhaps matching TRBD1 (5 bases). V lost 2 bases and J 4 bases, leaving 17 bases between the germline ends. Looked up from germline, CDR1 is KGHSH and CDR2 is LQKENI. This CDR3 has 16 amino acids. Full variable domain (outside the CDR3, taken from reference TRBV18 and TRBJ1-1): NAGVMQNPRHLVRRRGQEARLRCSPMKGHSHVYWYRQLPEEGLKFMVYLQKENIIDESGMPKERFSAEFPKEGPSILRIQQVVRGDSAAYFCASSPSTRGGGTEAFFGQGTRLTVV.

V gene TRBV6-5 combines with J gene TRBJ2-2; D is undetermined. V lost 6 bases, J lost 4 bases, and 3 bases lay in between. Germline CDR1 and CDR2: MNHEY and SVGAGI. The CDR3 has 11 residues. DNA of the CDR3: TGTGCCAGCAGCGGCACCGGGGAGCTGTTTTTT. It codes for CASSGTGELFF.

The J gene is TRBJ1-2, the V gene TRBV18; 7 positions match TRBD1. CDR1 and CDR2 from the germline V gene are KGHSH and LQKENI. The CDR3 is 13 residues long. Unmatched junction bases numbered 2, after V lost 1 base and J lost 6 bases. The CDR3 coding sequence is TGTGCCAGCTCACCACAGGGGGCTAATGGCTACACCTTC. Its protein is CASSPQGANGYTF.

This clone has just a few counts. This CDR3 reads CAWRDWRLGYEQYF. The CDR3 coding sequence is TGTGCCTGGAGGGATTGGAGGTTGGGCTACGAGCAGTACTTC. The chain couples TRBV30 to TRBJ2-7, with D perhaps matching TRBD2 (5 bases). V lost 3 bases and J 3 bases, leaving 15 bases between the germline ends. CDR1 is GTSNPN and CDR2 is SVGIG in the germline V gene (reference sequence). The CDR3 covers 14 residues.

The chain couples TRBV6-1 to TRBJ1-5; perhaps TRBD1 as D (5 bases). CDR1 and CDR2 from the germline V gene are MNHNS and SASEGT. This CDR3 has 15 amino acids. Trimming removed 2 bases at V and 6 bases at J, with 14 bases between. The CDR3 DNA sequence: TGTGCCAGCAGTGAACACGTGGCAGGGATTCAGCCCCAGCATTTT. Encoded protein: CASSEHVAGIQPQHF.

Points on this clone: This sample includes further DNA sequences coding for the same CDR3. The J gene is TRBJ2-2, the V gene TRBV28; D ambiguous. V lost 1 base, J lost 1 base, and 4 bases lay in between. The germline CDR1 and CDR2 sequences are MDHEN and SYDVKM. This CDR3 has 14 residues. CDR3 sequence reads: CASSLSGNTGELFF. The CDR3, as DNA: TGTGCCAGCAGTTTATCAGGGAACACCGGGGAGCTGTTTTTT.